The 9 T cell receptor beta chains listed next were all sequenced from one sample in a study of OX40 agonist ivuxolimab in advanced cancers. Clones were sequenced by immunoSEQ multiplex PCR, and TCRdb holds only the in-frame ones, with some missing. The sample records more than 100,000 clones, approximately 90% being singletons. The sample was CD4+ or CD8+ T cells sorted from blood, taken in a trial of the OX40 agonist ivuxolimab. The receptors stem from an adult with an advanced solid tumor such as melanoma, head and neck, liver or kidney cancer.

This rearrangement joins TRBV6-6 to TRBJ2-7, with 9 bases identical to TRBD1. CDR3 size: 15 residues. The germline gives CDR1 MNHNY, CDR2 SVGAGI (reference sequence). V lost 0 bases, J lost 5 bases, and 5 bases stayed unmatched. For the CDR3, the DNA is TGTGCCAGCAGTTACTCGAGGGACAGGGTCCACGAGCAGTACTTC. This encodes CASSYSRDRVHEQYF.

This clone showed up just once. The chain couples TRBV2 to TRBJ1-2; D possibly corresponds to TRBD1 (6 bases). The CDR3 length is 13 residues. Germline V lookup: CDR1 SNHLY, CDR2 FYNNEI. V shed 7 bases and J shed 2 bases, with 11 bases lying between them. The DNA for the CDR3 is TGTGCCAGCAAAATAGGGGGGAACTATGGCTACACCTTC. It specifies CASKIGGNYGYTF. The full variable domain, its missing parts supplied by reference TRBV2 and TRBJ1-2, is EPEVTQTPSHQVTQMGQEVILRCVPISNHLYFYWYRQILGQKVEFLVSFYNNEISEKSEIFDDQFSVERPDGSNFTLKIRSTKLEDSAMYFCASKIGGNYGYTFGSGTRLTVV.

The CDR3 coding sequence is TGTGCCAGCTCCCCTAGCGGGACTAGTCGGAATGAGCAGTTCTTC. It translates to CASSPSGTSRNEQFF. The chain couples TRBV18 to TRBJ2-1, with 9 bases matching TRBD2. Germline CDR1 and CDR2: KGHSH and LQKENI. The V segment lost 6 bases and the J segment 7 bases; nucleotides outside the gene matches: 10. The CDR3 runs to 15 residues.

The V gene is TRBV10-2, the J gene TRBJ2-1; D is possibly TRBD2 (6 bases). Trimming shortened V by 5 bases and J by 8 bases, and 22 bases separated the two germline ends. CDR1 WSHSY and CDR2 SAAADI come from the germline V gene. There are 16 residues in the CDR3. The DNA for the CDR3 is TGCGCCAGCAGTTCACTAGCAAGAAAAGGGTCCCATGAGCAGTTCTTC. Its protein product is CASSSLARKGSHEQFF.

V is TRBV7-9 and J is TRBJ2-1; D possibly corresponds to TRBD1 (6 bases). The length of the CDR3 is 13 residues. Germline values: CDR1 SEHNR, CDR2 FQNEAQ (reference sequence). Trimming shortened V by 8 bases and J by 1 base, and 9 bases separated the two germline ends. The CDR3 loop is CASLQGSYNEQFF. The DNA for the CDR3 is TGTGCCAGCTTACAGGGATCCTACAATGAGCAGTTCTTC.

This chain uses TRBV5-4 with TRBJ1-1; TRBD1 matches at 7 bases. J gave up 1 base and V 1 base, and 4 bases lay outside the gene matches. The CDR3 has 15 amino acids. Germline V gene data show CDR1 as SGHNT and CDR2 as YYREEE (reference sequence). The CDR3 reads CASSLLQGKNTEAFF. CDR3 bases: TGTGCCAGCAGCTTGTTACAGGGGAAGAACACTGAAGCTTTCTTT.

CDR3 sequence reads: CASSLATGYEQYF. The CDR3 DNA follows: TGTGCCAGCAGCTTAGCGACGGGTTACGAGCAGTACTTC. This chain joins TRBV7-9 and TRBJ2-7; no firm D call. CDR3 length equals 13 residues. The ends were cut back, 0 bases at V and 4 bases at J, with 7 bases in the middle. Germline V gives CDR1 SEHNR, CDR2 FQNEAQ (reference sequence).

V gene TRBV19 combines with J gene TRBJ2-2, with 9 bases aligning to TRBD2. Per germline, CDR1 LNHDA and CDR2 SQIVND (reference sequence). This CDR3 has 18 residues. Germline trimming cut 5 bases from V and 2 bases from J; bases unmatched to any gene: 12. CDR3 nucleotides: TGTGCCAGTAGTTTCAGACTAGCGGCCCCTTCCAACACCGGGGAGCTGTTTTTT. It is translated as CASSFRLAAPSNTGELFF.

The chain is built from TRBV4-1 and TRBJ2-7, with 7 bases fitting TRBD1. The trim removed 0 bases at V and 1 base at J, leaving 6 bases unmatched. CDR1 is MGHRA, CDR2 YSYEKL, per germline. The CDR3 totals 16 residues. The DNA for the CDR3 is TGCGCCAGCAGCCAAGATACAGGGGTCGTATCCTACGAGCAGTACTTC. Its protein product is CASSQDTGVVSYEQYF.